This TCR beta chain is from a study of T-cell memory formation after mild COVID-19. Study results and caveats: Cross-reactive memory seemingly joined, as some responding clones were found in pre-infection memory. CD4/CD8 balance held among clones contracting day 15 to 85, and later expanders leaned CD4+.

This clonotype was counted a few times. Its antigen is undetermined. Using constant-segment primers, 5'RACE produced TCR alpha and TCR beta cDNA libraries carrying sample barcodes and UMIs. TCRdb reprocessed the 5' RACE reads via MiXCR and lists one record per CDR3 protein. Of around 100,000 distinct CDR3 sequences listed, 8.5% to 14% are singletons. Trimming left V 3 bases short and J 6 bases short, with 14 bases between. The CDR3 is made up of 15 amino acids. The sample consisted of PBMCs or a T cell subset sorted from them (not recorded which). The J gene is TRBJ2-2, the V gene TRBV12-3 or TRBV12-4, with a possible D match to TRBD1 (6 bases). This TCR was sampled from a man between 18 and 29 years old who had mild COVID-19 (a few samples of this study predate the infection). Cell type and time point are not known. CDR3 protein: CASSFWGQSAGELFF. The CDR3 nucleotides are TGTGCCAGCAGTTTTTGGGGGCAGTCGGCCGGGGAGCTGTTTTTT.